These 19 T cell receptor beta chains came from one sample sequenced in a study of blood T cell repertoires in COVID-19. The table came from immunoSEQ multiplex PCR; TCRdb's copy has only in-frame clones and leaves some out. Altogether roughly 130,000 clones are present, about four fifths being singletons, with the ten largest covering 4% to 5%. Sequenced: peripheral blood. These TCRs come from a woman in her sixties or seventies with COVID-19, enrolled during active disease.

The chain carries TRBV5-1 and TRBJ1-4; D is unclear. Trimming took 4 bases from V and 0 from J, leaving 4 bases between them. The germline V gene has CDR1 SGHRS and CDR2 YFSETQ. The CDR3 length is 13 residues. This chain's CDR3 is CASSPATNEKLFF. Here the CDR3 DNA reads TGCGCCAGCAGCCCGGCAACTAATGAAAAACTGTTTTTT.

The chain combines TRBV4-1 with TRBJ2-7; 10 nucleotides align to TRBD1. CDR3 length: 15 residues. V was pared by 4 bases and J by 2 bases, with 5 bases of the junction left unmatched. CDR1 is MGHRA and CDR2 is YSYEKL in the germline V gene. The CDR3 DNA reads as TGCGCCAGCAGCCCCGGACAGGGGGATCCCTACGAGCAGTACTTC. Translation gives CASSPGQGDPYEQYF.

The V gene is TRBV19, the J gene TRBJ2-5; D may be TRBD1 (6 bases). The CDR3 sequence is 14 residues long. Deletions cut 3 bases from V and 6 bases from J, with 14 bases between. CDR1 is LNHDA and CDR2 is SQIVND in the germline V gene (reference sequence). The CDR3 nucleotides read TGTGCCAGTAGTATCCAGGGGTCTGGGAAGACCCAGTACTTC. Translation gives CASSIQGSGKTQYF. The full variable domain, completed using reference TRBV19 and TRBJ2-5, is DGGITQSPKYLFRKEGQNVTLSCEQNLNHDAMYWYRQDPGQGLRLIYYSQIVNDFQKGDIAEGYSVSREKKESFPLTVTSAQKNPTAFYLCASSIQGSGKTQYFGPGTRLLVL.

This chain uses TRBV14 with TRBJ1-6; 11 bases line up with TRBD1. V shed 4 bases and J 7 bases; nucleotides not matched to a gene: 6. The CDR3 sequence is 16 residues long. From germline, CDR1 is SGHDN and CDR2 FVKESK. Here the CDR3 DNA reads TGTGCCAGCAGCCCATTCGGACAGGGGGCCAATTCACCCCTCCACTTT. It encodes CASSPFGQGANSPLHF.

The chain has TRBV5-8 and TRBJ1-2; 7 positions agree with TRBD1. This CDR3 is 16 amino acids long. CDR1 is SGHTS, CDR2 YDEGEE, per germline. The ends lost 4 bases at V and 7 bases at J; junction bases unmatched: 16. CDR3 DNA: TGTGCCAGCAGCCTGCGATATGACAGACAGGGATCTGGCTACACCTTC. Its translation: CASSLRYDRQGSGYTF. The full variable domain, rest sourced from reference TRBV5-8 and TRBJ1-2, is EAGVTQSPTHLIKTRGQQATLRCSPISGHTSVYWYQQALGLGLQFLLWYDEGEERNRGNFPPRFSGRQFPNYSSELNVNALELEDSALYLCASSLRYDRQGSGYTFGSGTRLTVV.

This chain joins TRBV3-1 (or the pseudogene TRBV3-2) and TRBJ1-2; D remains ambiguous. Trimming took off 1 base at V and 7 bases at J, with 10 bases between the two ends. The germline V gene encodes CDR1 LGHDT and CDR2 YNNKEL (reference sequence). The CDR3 loop spans 13 amino acids. CDR3 nucleotide sequence: TGTGCCAGCAGCCAAGGGAGAATTGGTGGCTACACCTTC. It specifies CASSQGRIGGYTF.

The chain combines TRBV5-1 with TRBJ1-6; 7 nucleotides align to TRBD1. Germline V lookup: CDR1 SGHRS, CDR2 YFSETQ. This CDR3 is 15 amino acids long. The trim removed 3 bases at V and 15 bases at J, leaving 15 bases unmatched. The CDR3 sequence is CASSWSRDSSRGLHF. DNA for the CDR3: TGCGCCAGCAGCTGGTCCCGGGACAGCAGTAGGGGCCTCCACTTT.

The chain is built from TRBV28 and TRBJ2-7; 14 bases agree with TRBD2. The V gene's germline CDR1 is MDHEN and CDR2 SYDVKM. Trimming at V came to 2 bases and at J to 3 bases, leaving 3 bases not matched to a gene. The length of the CDR3 is 16 residues. The CDR3 loop reads CASSLMGTSGGYEQYF. The CDR3 DNA is TGTGCCAGCAGTTTAATGGGGACTAGCGGGGGCTACGAGCAGTACTTC.

This chain uses TRBV6-5 with TRBJ1-5; TRBD1 might be the D (6 bases). V lost 6 bases and J lost 6, with 18 bases in between. Per germline, CDR1 MNHEY and CDR2 SVGAGI. The length of the CDR3 is 15 residues. CDR3 amino acids: CASRSVQGPTQPQHF. The CDR3 bases are TGTGCCAGCAGGTCGGTACAGGGACCCACTCAGCCCCAGCATTTT.

This clone was seen a few times. The V call is TRBV7-9, the J call TRBJ1-4; the match to TRBD1 covers 7 bases. This CDR3 has 17 residues. The germline gives CDR1 SEHNR, CDR2 FQNEAQ (reference sequence). J was trimmed by 7 bases and V by 1 base; bases with no gene match: 12. The CDR3 loop reads CASSLERDSRGGEKLFF. CDR3 DNA sequence: TGTGCCAGCAGCTTAGAAAGGGACAGTCGAGGGGGTGAAAAACTGTTTTTT.

The chain is built from TRBV7-2 and TRBJ2-3; 7 bases fit TRBD2. Germline V gene sequence: CDR1 SGHTA, CDR2 FQGNSA. CDR3 size: 17 residues. V shed 0 bases and J 1 base; nucleotides not matched to a gene: 7. DNA for the CDR3: TGTGCCAGCAGCTTAGCACCTAGCGGACGACGCACAGATACGCAGTATTTT. It yields the protein CASSLAPSGRRTDTQYF.

The V and J genes are TRBV9 and TRBJ2-3, with 8 bases aligning to TRBD1. Per germline, CDR1 SGDLS and CDR2 YYNGEE. The length of the CDR3 is 14 residues. The J segment lost 5 bases and the V segment lost 3 bases, leaving 5 bases of the junction unmatched. The CDR3 loop reads CASSARTGRDTQYF. The CDR3 DNA follows: TGTGCCAGCAGCGCTCGGACAGGGCGAGATACGCAGTATTTT.

This clone was observed a few times. V is TRBV19 and J is TRBJ1-3, with TRBD1 matching over 7 bases. The germline V gene has CDR1 LNHDA and CDR2 SQIVND (reference sequence). The trim removed 5 bases at V and 1 base at J, leaving 14 bases unmatched. The CDR3 is made up of 18 amino acids. This CDR3 is CASSDPSGTVGSGNTIYF. CDR3 nucleotides: TGTGCCAGTAGTGATCCATCCGGGACAGTGGGGTCTGGAAACACCATATATTTT.

This clone has more than one count but fewer than ten. This chain connects TRBV3-1 (or the pseudogene TRBV3-2) to TRBJ1-4; tentatively, D is TRBD1 (5 bases). The CDR3 has 17 residues. The germline V gene encodes CDR1 LGHDT and CDR2 YNNKEL (reference sequence). Trimming left V 0 bases short and J 7 bases short, with 18 bases between. CDR3 bases: TGTGCCAGCAGCCAAGATAGCCGCGGCAGGGTTACTGAAAAACTGTTTTTT. This translates into CASSQDSRGRVTEKLFF.

The chain uses TRBV18 and TRBJ1-5, with 7 nucleotides matching TRBD1. The CDR3 covers 15 residues. The ends lost 4 bases at V and 4 bases at J; junction bases unmatched: 7. The germline CDR1 and CDR2 sequences are KGHSH and LQKENI. The CDR3 loop is CASSREGGENQPQHF. As DNA, the CDR3 is TGTGCCAGCTCACGGGAAGGGGGCGAAAATCAGCCCCAGCATTTT.

This chain uses TRBV28 with TRBJ1-3; 8 bases line up with TRBD1. The CDR3 is 15 amino acids. Germline-derived CDR1 and CDR2 are MDHEN and SYDVKM. The trim removed 5 bases at V and 3 bases at J, leaving 6 bases unmatched. The CDR3 spells CASSNPGGGGNTIYF. The DNA of the CDR3 is TGTGCCAGCAGTAATCCAGGGGGCGGTGGAAACACCATATATTTT.

This rearrangement joins TRBV21-1 to TRBJ2-1; the DNA was not used to check the table's D call, TRBD2. TRBV21-1 is a documented pseudogene. The CDR3 spans 17 residues. CDR3 coding DNA: TGTGCCAGCAGCAAAGAGGCGCGGGGAAGCTCCTACAATGAGCAGTTCTTC. It translates to CASSKEARGSSYNEQFF.

V usage is TRBV28 and J usage is TRBJ2-6; 7 positions agree with TRBD1. Germline V gene sequence: CDR1 MDHEN, CDR2 SYDVKM. V lost 5 bases and J lost 0; bases outside the gene matches: 7. The CDR3 totals 17 residues. The DNA of the CDR3 is TGTGCCAGCAGTCCGACAGGGACAGACTCTGGGGCCAACGTCCTGACTTTC. Translating gives CASSPTGTDSGANVLTF.

This CDR3 is CASSSTTTDYEQYF. CDR3 DNA: TGCGCCAGCAGCTCCACCACGACAGACTACGAGCAGTACTTC. The chain employs TRBV5-1 and TRBJ2-7; D perhaps matches TRBD1 (5 bases). Germline CDR1 and CDR2: SGHRS and YFSETQ. The CDR3 runs 14 residues. V lost 3 bases and J lost 3, with 13 bases in between. The full variable domain, completed using reference TRBV5-1 and TRBJ2-7, is KAGVTQTPRYLIKTRGQQVTLSCSPISGHRSVSWYQQTPGQGLQFLFEYFSETQRNKGNFPGRFSGRQFSNSRSEMNVSTLELGDSALYLCASSSTTTDYEQYFGPGTRLTVT.